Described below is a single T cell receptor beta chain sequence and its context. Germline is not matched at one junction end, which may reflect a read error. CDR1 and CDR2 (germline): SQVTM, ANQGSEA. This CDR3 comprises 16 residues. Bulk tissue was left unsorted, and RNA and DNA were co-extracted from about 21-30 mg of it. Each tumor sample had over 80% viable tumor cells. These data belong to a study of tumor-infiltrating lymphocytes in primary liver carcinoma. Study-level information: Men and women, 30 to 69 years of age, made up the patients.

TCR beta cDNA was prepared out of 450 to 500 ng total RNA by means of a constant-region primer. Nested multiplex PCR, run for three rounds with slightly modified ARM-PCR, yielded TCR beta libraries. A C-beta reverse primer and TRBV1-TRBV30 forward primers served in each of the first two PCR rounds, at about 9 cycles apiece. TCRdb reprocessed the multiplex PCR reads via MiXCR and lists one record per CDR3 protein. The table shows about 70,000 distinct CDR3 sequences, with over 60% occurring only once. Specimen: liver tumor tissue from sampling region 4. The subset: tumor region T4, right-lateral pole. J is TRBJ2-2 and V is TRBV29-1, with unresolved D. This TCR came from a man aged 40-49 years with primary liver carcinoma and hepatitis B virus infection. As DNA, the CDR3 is TGCAGTGTTGAAACTTCTCCTTTTACGTCCACCCGGGAGCTGTTTTTT. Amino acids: CSVETSPFTSTRELFF.